This T cell receptor beta chain originates from a study of human T cells and chemical hapten exposure. V was pared by 5 bases and J by 0 bases, with 11 bases between. Per germline, CDR1 SGHTA and CDR2 FQGNSA. The CDR3 covers 14 residues. From the RACE reads, TCRdb called clonotypes with MiXCR, one entry per CDR3 protein. The table shows about 100,000 distinct CDR3 sequences, with approximately 10% occurring only once. Stated time point: patch test 2, 6 weeks after DPC sensitization. Stated treatment: therapeutic diphenylcyclopropenone sensitization with weekly scalp DPC. V usage is TRBV7-2 and J usage is TRBJ2-7; a weak D match, TRBD2 (5 bases). This sample comprised whole blood, obtained in connection with sensitization to the hapten diphenylcyclopropenone (DPC). The source is a middle-aged woman with alopecia areata. Some clones in this sample may be carry-over from other donors' samples. The DNA for the CDR3 is TGTGCCAGCAGCGCGAGGGTGGGCTCCTACGAGCAGTACTTC. Its protein product is CASSARVGSYEQYF.